Reported below is one TCR beta chain. Here immunoSEQ multiplex PCR was the method, and the copy in TCRdb shows in-frame clones only, minus some. Of more than 65,000 clones in the sample, nearly 97% were seen once. CDR3 length: 14 residues. CDR1 and CDR2 (germline): MNHEY, SVGAGI. V dropped 6 bases and J dropped 4; count of bases not matched to a gene: 5. This entry comes from a study of technical replicates of blood from a handful of donors. This sequence originates from a human donor in good health. This chain connects TRBV6-5 to TRBJ2-7; 11 bases agree with TRBD1. Specimen: T cells isolated from PBMCs. The CDR3 DNA reads as TGTGCCAGCAGGGCCGGGACAGGGGGTTACGAGCAGTACTTC. This encodes CASRAGTGGYEQYF.